The clone carrying this TCR beta chain was seen ten or more times. The authors amplified TCR beta CDR3 regions from RNA transcripts. RT-PCR was first run with HTBI primers, then multiplex PCR in a second round. TCRdb reprocessed the multiplex PCR reads via MiXCR and lists one record per CDR3 protein. The sample shows under 200,000 distinct CDR3 sequences, approximately 40% of them seen only once. The data derive from a study of Graves' ophthalmopathy and Graves' hyperthyroidism. Ophthalmopathy cases showed moderate-to-severe activity, scoring CAS ≥3 and NOSPECS ≥4, with duration under 3 months. Exclusion covered patients with other autoimmune diseases or uncontrolled infections (as well as pregnancy or lactation). The sequenced sample was peripheral blood. The TCR sequence derives from a woman in her thirties or forties with Graves' ophthalmopathy.

CDR3 in amino acids: CASSWEQGHQPQHF. CDR3 DNA sequence: TGTGCCAGCAGTTGGGAGCAGGGCCATCAGCCCCAGCATTTT. V usage is TRBV6-5 and J usage is TRBJ1-5; D might be TRBD1 (5 bases). Germline V lookup: CDR1 MNHEY, CDR2 SVGAGI. The CDR3 is 14 amino acids. With 4 bases removed from V and 5 bases from J, the gap between germline ends came to 12 bases.